Listed below are T cell receptor beta chains from one sample, sequenced in a study of beta chain features in type 1 diabetes. Measured with immunoSEQ multiplex PCR; TCRdb has only the in-frame clones, and not every one. In the table there are hundreds of thousands of clones, around 15% of which are singletons. The sequenced material came from naive CD4+ T cells from blood. Receptors were obtained from a man between 18 and 29 years old in good health. Each CDR3 is given with its conserved first and last residue. Each record gives: CDR3 protein, CDR3 DNA, D gene, V gene, clone size, J gene. The D gene is left open where the match is weak. A row's size may be missing; if present it is once, few, many or a size class.

CASSQAVSGGVPYEQYF,TGTGCCAGCAGCCAAGCGGTTAGCGGGGGTGTTCCCTACGAGCAGTACTTC,TRBD2,TRBV4-2,few,TRBJ2-7
CASSLSSAGQGNYGYTF,TGTGCCAGCAGTCTATCATCGGCAGGACAGGGAAACTATGGCTACACCTTC,TRBD1,TRBV2,few,TRBJ1-2
CASSLWVDWAKDSPLHF,TGTGCCAGCAGCTTATGGGTAGACTGGGCTAAAGACTCACCCCTCCACTTT,NA,TRBV13,NA,TRBJ1-6
CASSYDGTGGGRETQYF,TGTGCCAGCAGTTACGATGGGACAGGGGGCGGGCGAGAGACCCAGTACTTC,TRBD1,TRBV28,few,TRBJ2-5
CASSLGAGNKVIQYF,TGTGCCAGCAGCTTAGGGGCAGGGAATAAGGTCATTCAGTACTTC,NA,TRBV7-2,NA,TRBJ2-4
CSAIRTVIAFF,TGCAGTGCAATTAGGACAGTCATAGCTTTCTTT,NA,TRBV20-1,few,TRBJ1-1
CAISNSGSEQKETQYF,TGTGCCATCAGTAACTCCGGGTCCGAGCAAAAAGAGACCCAGTACTTC,NA,TRBV10-3,NA,TRBJ2-5
CASSSLSVNEKLFF,TGTGCCAGCAGCTCATTATCCGTGAATGAAAAACTGTTTTTT,NA,TRBV28,few,TRBJ1-4
CASSYSPFHEQYF,TGTGCCAGCAGTTACTCTCCCTTCCACGAGCAGTACTTC,NA,TRBV6-5,NA,TRBJ2-7
CASSLVSSSYNSPLHF,TGTGCCAGCAGCTTAGTCAGTAGCTCCTATAATTCACCCCTCCACTTT,NA,TRBV7-9,NA,TRBJ1-6
CASKGTANTGELFF,TGTGCCAGCAAAGGGACAGCGAACACCGGGGAGCTGTTTTTT,TRBD1,TRBV9,once,TRBJ2-2
CASRGTSYEQYF,TGTGCCAGCAGGGGGACATCCTACGAGCAGTACTTC,NA,TRBV2,NA,TRBJ2-7
CASRLWHGAVVEGTGEAFF,TGTGCCAGCAGGCTCTGGCACGGAGCGGTGGTGGAAGGGACAGGTGAAGCTTTCTTT,TRBD1,TRBV7-3,few,TRBJ1-1
CASSQEIPGPIHTGELFF,TGCGCCAGCAGCCAAGAAATCCCGGGTCCAATCCACACCGGGGAGCTGTTTTTT,NA,TRBV4-3,NA,TRBJ2-2
CASSTGTGLNYGYTF,TGTGCCAGCAGTACCGGGACAGGGCTTAACTATGGCTACACCTTC,TRBD1,TRBV27,NA,TRBJ1-2
CASSLDLPGQGFIGPNYGYTF,TGCGCCAGCAGCTTGGACCTTCCGGGACAGGGGTTTATAGGGCCTAACTATGGCTACACCTTC,TRBD1,TRBV5-1,few,TRBJ1-2
CASSQTGTSTDTQYF,TGCGCCAGCAGCCAAACCGGGACTAGCACAGATACGCAGTATTTT,NA,TRBV4-3,few,TRBJ2-3
CASKGNRGLVYNEQFF,TGTGCCAGCAAGGGGAACAGGGGGCTGGTATACAATGAGCAGTTCTTC,TRBD1,TRBV2,few,TRBJ2-1
CASSPRGLGGTDYGYTF,TGTGCCAGCAGCCCCCGGGGCCTTGGTGGGACAGACTATGGCTACACCTTC,TRBD1,TRBV11-2,NA,TRBJ1-2
CASSPFSGELFF,TGTGCCAGCAGCCCTTTCAGTGGGGAGCTGTTTTTT,NA,TRBV7-2,NA,TRBJ2-2
CASSQGQGNSPLHF,TGCGCCAGCAGCCAAGGACAGGGCAATTCACCCCTCCACTTT,TRBD1,TRBV5-1,NA,TRBJ1-6
CASSEVGRAFF,TGTGCCAGCAGTGAAGTGGGGAGAGCTTTCTTT,NA,TRBV2,few,TRBJ1-1
CASSFPSGGAKETQYF,TGTGCCAGCAGTTTCCCTAGCGGGGGGGCTAAGGAGACCCAGTACTTC,TRBD2,TRBV28,NA,TRBJ2-5
CASSSVGDEQYF,TGTGCCAGCAGCTCCGTTGGTGACGAGCAGTACTTC,NA,TRBV7-9,NA,TRBJ2-7
CASQGSSRTDTQYF,TGTGCCAGCCAGGGCTCCTCCCGCACAGATACGCAGTATTTT,NA,TRBV19,NA,TRBJ2-3
CASRVSSTDTQYF,TGTGCCAGCAGGGTTTCTAGCACAGATACGCAGTATTTT,NA,TRBV5-8,NA,TRBJ2-3
CASSIGQRYEQYF,TGTGCCAGTAGTATCGGTCAGCGATACGAGCAGTACTTC,NA,TRBV19,NA,TRBJ2-7
CASVGLSGRGAF,TGTGCCAGCGTAGGGTTGAGCGGCAGGGGAGCCTTC,NA,TRBV6-6,NA,TRBJ1-2
CATSRVTSSSYEQYF,TGTGCCACCAGCAGAGTCACCAGCAGCTCCTACGAGCAGTACTTC,NA,TRBV15,NA,TRBJ2-7
CASSSIQETQYF,TGTGCCAGCAGCTCCATACAAGAGACCCAGTACTTC,NA,TRBV7-9,NA,TRBJ2-5
CSVPGQNTEAFF,TGCAGCGTACCGGGACAAAACACTGAAGCTTTCTTT,NA,TRBV29-1,few,TRBJ1-1
CASSPDISQETQYF,TGTGCCAGCTCACCGGACATCTCCCAAGAGACCCAGTACTTC,NA,TRBV18,few,TRBJ2-5
CASSLVGGNTEAFF,TGTGCCAGCAGCTTGGTCGGGGGAAACACTGAAGCTTTCTTT,NA,TRBV5-4,NA,TRBJ1-1
CASSLEVGGGADTQYF,TGTGCCAGCAGCTTAGAAGTGGGCGGGGGCGCGGATACGCAGTATTTT,NA,TRBV7-2,NA,TRBJ2-3
CASSFLGRFYEQYF,TGTGCCAGCAGCTTCTTAGGGAGGTTCTACGAGCAGTACTTC,NA,TRBV7-8,NA,TRBJ2-7
CASSLDRGLWGYTF,TGTGCCAGCAGCTTGGACAGGGGACTATGGGGCTACACCTTC,TRBD1,TRBV5-4,few,TRBJ1-2
CAWSARALLSNYGYTF,TGTGCCTGGAGTGCCAGGGCCCTCCTTTCTAACTATGGCTACACCTTC,NA,TRBV30,NA,TRBJ1-2
CASSPPGLAGAEQFF,TGTGCCAGCAGCCCTCCGGGACTAGCGGGAGCTGAGCAGTTCTTC,TRBD2,TRBV5-4,NA,TRBJ2-1
CASSSDREDYGYTF,TGTGCCAGCAGTTCGGACAGGGAGGACTATGGCTACACCTTC,TRBD1,TRBV6-1,few,TRBJ1-2
CASIKRGLARSYEQYF,TGTGCCAGCATCAAAAGGGGACTAGCGCGTTCCTACGAGCAGTACTTC,TRBD2,TRBV27,few,TRBJ2-7
CASSLVGQGSYEQYF,TGTGCCAGCAGTTTAGTCGGACAGGGCTCCTACGAGCAGTACTTC,TRBD1,TRBV28,NA,TRBJ2-7
CASSAGQGSNTGELFF,TGTGCCAGCAGCGCCGGACAGGGGTCGAACACCGGGGAGCTGTTTTTT,TRBD1,TRBV7-9,NA,TRBJ2-2
CASSHKTGRTGNQPQHF,TGTGCCAGCAGTCATAAAACGGGCCGGACGGGGAATCAGCCCCAGCATTTT,NA,TRBV7-2,few,TRBJ1-5
CASSLQTSGERPYF,TGTGCCAGCAGCCTCCAGACTAGCGGGGAACGGCCGTATTTT,TRBD2,TRBV9,NA,TRBJ2-3